Following are 22 T cell receptor beta chains from one sample sequenced in a study of T cell repertoires in cytomegalovirus infection. For these receptors, no antigen is known. TCRdb used MiXCR to reprocess the reads, holding one entry per CDR3 protein. Seen here are about 89,000 distinct CDR3 sequences, approximately 30% observed once, and the top ten hold less than 75%. Material: CD8+ T cells from cultured PBMCs, obtained from culture after CMV antigen stimulation. The receptors here all came from a human donor in good health (CMV status not recorded). Some clones in this sample may be carry-over from other donors' samples.

V and J are TRBV7-2 and TRBJ1-1; possible D gene TRBD1, 5 bases. Germline V gene lookup returns CDR1 SGHTA and CDR2 FQGNSA. The CDR3 sequence is 14 residues long. The V end was cut by 7 bases, the J end by 1 base, with 13 bases between. The CDR3 DNA reads TGTGCCAGCAACCCGCCCGGGGCGAACACTGAAGCTTTCTTT. Translated: CASNPPGANTEAFF.

The rearrangement links TRBV7-8 to TRBJ1-1, with TRBD1 as a possible D gene (5 bases). V was shortened by 5 bases and J by 5 bases, with 12 bases between the two germline ends. The germline V gene has CDR1 SGHVS and CDR2 FQNEAQ. The CDR3 totals 13 residues. The CDR3 DNA reads TGTGCCAGCAGCGTTTATGGGGGGACTGAAGCTTTCTTT. As protein: CASSVYGGTEAFF.

The genes are TRBV27 and TRBJ1-2, with 9 positions matching TRBD1. V shed 6 bases and J 5 bases; nucleotides not matched to a gene: 13. The CDR3 length is 16 residues. Germline values: CDR1 MNHEY, CDR2 SMNVEV (reference sequence). The chain's CDR3 is CASSPAGQGHLYGYTF. In nucleotides, the CDR3 is TGTGCCAGCAGCCCAGCGGGACAGGGTCACCTTTATGGCTACACCTTC.

The J gene is TRBJ2-1, the V gene TRBV7-9; D possibly corresponds to TRBD1 (6 bases). The V gene lost 4 bases and the J gene lost 0 bases, with 10 bases spanning the gap. Germline CDR1 SEHNR, CDR2 FQNEAQ (reference sequence). The CDR3 contains 15 residues. This CDR3 is CASSSGASSYNEQFF. DNA of the CDR3: TGTGCCAGCAGCTCAGGGGCTAGCTCCTACAATGAGCAGTTCTTC.

The V and J genes are TRBV15 and TRBJ1-4; D gene unclear. Trimming cost V 0 bases and J 4 bases, with 6 bases left between them. The CDR3 runs to 14 residues. Germline loops: CDR1 LNHNV, CDR2 YYDKDF (reference sequence). CDR3 in DNA: TGTGCCACCAGCAGAGACCCAATTAATGAAAAACTGTTTTTT. It codes for CATSRDPINEKLFF.

This clonotype was seen only a few times. V usage is TRBV3-1 and J usage is TRBJ2-3; tentatively, D is TRBD2 (6 bases). The V end was cut by 1 base, the J end by 0 bases, with 8 bases between. The CDR3 runs to 15 residues. CDR1 and CDR2 (germline): LGHDT, YNNKEL (reference sequence). DNA of the CDR3: TGTGCCAGCAGCCAAGGCGGGGCTAGCACAGATACGCAGTATTTT. It yields the protein CASSQGGASTDTQYF.

This clonotype came up a few times. The chain couples TRBV29-1 to TRBJ2-1, with TRBD1 matching over 7 bases. Trimming took 2 bases from V and 8 from J; bases not matched to a gene: 9. This CDR3 has 14 residues. Germline V gene data show CDR1 as SQVTM and CDR2 as ANQGSEA. The CDR3 nucleotides read TGCAGCGTTGAACTGTTGAAGGGGGCTTATGAGCAGTTCTTC. This gives the protein CSVELLKGAYEQFF.

This clonotype was seen repeatedly, ten times or more. The rearrangement uses TRBV12-3 or TRBV12-4 and TRBJ1-2; D ambiguous. With 2 bases removed from V and 8 bases from J, the gap between germline ends came to 15 bases. The CDR3 is 14 residues long. Here the CDR3 DNA reads TGTGCCAGCAGTTTAAACCCCTCCCCATGGGGCTACACCTTC. This encodes CASSLNPSPWGYTF.

The gene calls are TRBV2 and TRBJ1-5; a possible D gene is TRBD1 (5 bases). CDR1 SNHLY and CDR2 FYNNEI come from the germline V gene. With 3 bases removed from V and 5 bases from J, the gap between germline ends came to 14 bases. The CDR3 is 15 residues long. CDR3 in DNA: TGTGCCAGCAGTGATAGGGATGGGGACGATCAGCCCCAGCATTTT. It yields the protein CASSDRDGDDQPQHF. The complete variable domain, with remaining parts taken from reference TRBV2 and TRBJ1-5, reads EPEVTQTPSHQVTQMGQEVILRCVPISNHLYFYWYRQILGQKVEFLVSFYNNEISEKSEIFDDQFSVERPDGSNFTLKIRSTKLEDSAMYFCASSDRDGDDQPQHFGDGTRLSIL.

This clonotype turned up a few times. The chain employs TRBV28 and TRBJ2-1; 7 bases agree with TRBD2. Germline CDR1 reads MDHEN; CDR2 reads SYDVKM. The CDR3 consists of 14 residues. V dropped 7 bases and J dropped 1; count of bases not matched to a gene: 4. This CDR3 is CASTQAGSYNEQFF. CDR3 nucleotide sequence: TGTGCCAGCACCCAAGCGGGGTCCTACAATGAGCAGTTCTTC.

This chain links TRBV12-3 or TRBV12-4 with TRBJ1-5, with a possible D match to TRBD1 (6 bases). Trimming removed 7 bases at V and 4 bases at J, with 11 bases between. There are 13 residues in the CDR3. CDR3 DNA sequence: TGTGCCAGCAATCGGGGGCCAAATCAGCCCCAGCATTTT. This translates into CASNRGPNQPQHF.

The chain recombines TRBV4-1 with TRBJ1-2; D ambiguous. There are 13 residues in the CDR3. V lost 0 bases and J 5 bases, leaving 7 bases between the germline ends. Germline V CDR1 and CDR2: MGHRA, YSYEKL. The CDR3 loop reads CASSQDHIYGYTF. For the CDR3, the DNA is TGCGCCAGCAGCCAAGACCATATATATGGCTACACCTTC.

The chain couples TRBV6-1 to TRBJ1-5; D is perhaps TRBD1 (5 bases). The V gene lost 8 bases and the J gene lost 2 bases, with 13 bases spanning the gap. The CDR3 contains 14 residues. Germline CDR1 is MNHNS and CDR2 is SASEGT. The CDR3 loop is CASHPLGGNQPQHF. The CDR3 coding sequence is TGTGCCAGCCACCCCCTGGGGGGCAATCAGCCCCAGCATTTT.

This chain connects TRBV6-5 to TRBJ2-5; TRBD2 agrees at 7 bases. V lost 4 bases and J lost 5; bases outside the gene matches: 13. The CDR3 runs 16 residues. CDR1 and CDR2 (germline): MNHEY, SVGAGI. The CDR3, as DNA: TGTGCCAGCAGTTGGACCGGGGCGACGCGGGAGGAGACCCAGTACTTC. Translated, it gives CASSWTGATREETQYF.

This chain uses TRBV20-1 with TRBJ2-2, with D possibly matching TRBD1 (6 bases). The CDR3 is 17 residues long. CDR1 and CDR2 from the germline V gene are DFQATT and SNEGSKA (reference sequence). The ends were cut back, 5 bases at V and 5 bases at J, with 24 bases in the middle. The CDR3 reads CSASSPYKTGFTGELFF. The CDR3 coding sequence is TGCAGTGCTTCGTCACCTTATAAAACAGGGTTTACCGGGGAGCTGTTTTTT.

A single count supports this clonotype. V gene TRBV6-8 combines with J gene TRBJ2-7; possibly TRBD1 for D (6 bases). Looked up from germline, CDR1 is MNHGY and CDR2 is SAAAGT. This CDR3 has 13 residues. V gave up 2 bases and J gave up 7 bases, with 12 bases separating them. The CDR3 DNA follows: TGTGCCAGCAGTTACCCCTACACAGGGGAGCAGTACTTC. This gives the protein CASSYPYTGEQYF.

The chain employs TRBV9 and TRBJ1-1; TRBD1 might be the D (5 bases). Germline V lookup: CDR1 SGDLS, CDR2 YYNGEE. The CDR3 sequence is 15 residues long. V lost 1 base and J lost 6, with 16 bases in between. This chain's CDR3 is CASSVYGGELAEAFF. The CDR3 region has the DNA TGTGCCAGCAGCGTATACGGGGGGGAGCTTGCTGAAGCTTTCTTT.

This clonotype has a count of ten or more. This chain connects TRBV7-8 to TRBJ2-3; 11 nucleotides line up with TRBD2. Unmatched junction bases numbered 5, after V lost 1 base and J lost 2 bases. CDR3 length: 17 amino acids. In germline, CDR1 is SGHVS, CDR2 FQNEAQ. The CDR3 protein is CASSLVLAGGFTDTQYF. DNA for the CDR3: TGTGCCAGCAGCTTAGTCTTAGCGGGGGGGTTCACAGATACGCAGTATTTT.

This clonotype was seen ten or more times. The chain's CDR3 is CASSLREGVTEAFF. The CDR3 DNA sequence: TGTGCCAGCAGCCTTCGGGAGGGAGTGACTGAAGCTTTCTTT. The V gene is TRBV7-6, the J gene TRBJ1-1; D uncertain. V lost 5 bases to trimming and J lost 5 bases, with 15 bases between them. The germline V gene encodes CDR1 SGHVS and CDR2 FNYEAQ. The CDR3 loop spans 14 amino acids.

The chain employs TRBV5-1 and TRBJ2-5; D ambiguous. The CDR3 covers 14 residues. In germline, CDR1 is SGHRS, CDR2 YFSETQ. The V and J ends lost 0 bases and 5 bases respectively, with 11 bases between them. The chain's CDR3 is CASSLDALGETQYF. In DNA form, the CDR3 reads TGCGCCAGCAGCTTGGACGCGTTGGGGGAGACCCAGTACTTC.

This clonotype was detected many times. The chain couples TRBV28 to TRBJ2-7; 9 bases map to TRBD1. The CDR3 has 16 residues. Germline V gene lookup returns CDR1 MDHEN and CDR2 SYDVKM. V trimming: 2 bases; J trimming: 2 bases; junction bases outside the gene matches: 7. The CDR3 nucleotides are TGTGCCAGCAGTTTACCCGGGACAGGGATGCCCTACGAGCAGTACTTC. Protein sequence: CASSLPGTGMPYEQYF.

The table lists this clonotype with a count of one. The J gene is TRBJ2-7, the V gene TRBV7-9; no firm D call. The CDR3 length is 12 residues. The germline CDR1 and CDR2 sequences are SEHNR and FQNEAQ (reference sequence). V shed 5 bases and J shed 3 bases, with 8 bases lying between them. CDR3 loop: CASSLPDYEQYF. The CDR3 DNA follows: TGTGCCAGCAGCCTCCCTGACTACGAGCAGTACTTC.